A selection of T cell receptor delta chains follows, all from one sample in a study of γδ T cells in repeated Plasmodium falciparum infection. TCRdb re-called the multiplex PCR reads via CATT. The sample carries 75,000 to 100,000 delta-chain clones, more than 1.4% recorded once. Sequencing was done on a sample of gamma-delta T cells from blood. Source of these receptors: a pool of human donors (malaria-infected and uninfected, not separated). Each CDR3 is given with its conserved first and last residue. The order of the fields is J gene, D gene, clone size, V gene, CDR3 protein, CDR3 DNA. A D gene is named only where the DNA matches it firmly. Clone size is stated in some rows and not others, as once, few, many or a class when expanded.

>TRDJ1|TRDD3|-|TRDV1
CALGGILPWGIQHKLIF
TGTGCTCTTGGGGGAATTTTGCCTTGGGGGATACAGCATAAACTCATCTTT
>TRDJ1|-|medium-sized|TRDV2
CACGSTGTLGADKLIF
TGTGCCTGTGGTTCTACTGGGACCCTCGGTGCCGATAAACTCATCTTT
>TRDJ1|TRDD3|many|TRDV1
CALGLPGVYWGIKGLIF
TGTGCTCTTGGGCTCCCCGGGGTATACTGGGGGATAAAAGGACTCATCTTT
>TRDJ1|-|medium-sized|TRDV2
CACDQCRPSKPDKLIF
TGTGCCTGTGACCAATGCCGCCCCTCCAAGCCCGATAAACTCATCTTT
>TRDJ1|TRDD3|many|TRDV1
CALGEHWGIVYTDKLIF
TGTGCTCTTGGGGAACACTGGGGGATAGTGTACACCGATAAACTCATCTTT
>TRDJ1|TRDD3|few|TRDV3
CAFNFNWGIKSKLIF
TGCGCCTTTAACTTCAACTGGGGGATAAAAAGTAAGCTCATCTTT
>TRDJ1|TRDD3|many|TRDV1
CALGELLLGGILTDKLIF
TGTGCTCTTGGGGAACTACTCCTAGGGGGGATACTCACCGATAAACTCATCTTT
>TRDJ1|-|medium-sized|TRDV3
CASYRNRGGTDKLIF
TGTGCCTCCTACCGGAACCGGGGAGGCACCGATAAACTCATCTTT
>TRDJ2|-|medium-sized|TRDV2
CACDTFSLTAQLFF
TGTGCCTGTGACACCTTTTCCTTGACAGCACAACTCTTCTTT
>TRDJ1|TRDD3|medium-sized|TRDV2
CACDGILGDTSGLIF
TGTGCCTGTGACGGGATACTGGGGGACACCTCGGGACTCATCTTT
>TRDJ1|-|many|TRDV1
CALGELQTIQRFPTDKLIF
TGTGCTCTTGGGGAACTTCAAACGATCCAACGCTTTCCCACCGATAAACTCATCTTT
>TRDJ1|-|few|TRDV1
CSGDRDGREIIGYKLIF
TGCTCTGGGGACAGGGACGGAAGGGAGATAATCGGGTATAAACTCATCTTT
>TRDJ1|TRDD3|few|TRDV2
CACDLLGDTRRGKLIF
TGTGCCTGTGATTTGTTGGGGGATACGAGGCGAGGTAAACTCATCTTT
>TRDJ1|TRDD3|many|TRDV1
CALGEPHKYLPPCPGQNWGNAYTDKLIF
TGTGCTCTTGGGGAACCCCATAAATACCTTCCTCCATGTCCGGGGCAGAACTGGGGGAATGCGTACACCGATAAACTCATCTTT
>TRDJ1|TRDD3|few|TRDV1
CALGELSPLLGDSQHTDKLIF
TGTGCTCTTGGGGAACTAAGCCCTTTACTGGGGGATTCTCAACACACCGATAAACTCATCTTT
>TRDJ1|TRDD3|many|TRDV2
CACDSPSYAVGDNDKLIF
TGTGCCTGTGACAGCCCCTCCTACGCGGTGGGGGATAACGATAAACTCATCTTT
>TRDJ1|TRDD3|-|TRDV1
CALGASWGIRHDKLIF
TGTGCTCTTGGGGCCTCATGGGGGATTCGACACGATAAACTCATCTTT
>TRDJ1|TRDD3|many|TRDV2
CACDTIGGSATDKLIF
TGTGCCTGTGACACCATCGGGGGATCTGCCACCGATAAACTCATCTTT
>TRDJ1|TRDD3|many|TRDV1
CALGGPPSVLGDVAGVIDKLIF
TGTGCTCTTGGGGGCCCGCCATCTGTACTGGGGGATGTTGCCGGGGTGATCGATAAACTCATCTTT
>TRDJ1|TRDD3|many|TRDV1
CALGERFSPLTGGLTKLIF
TGTGCTCTTGGGGAACGGTTCTCCCCGCTTACTGGGGGATTAACGAAACTCATCTTT
>TRDJ1|TRDD3|many|TRDV1
CALGDLGALYTDKLIF
TGTGCTCTTGGGGACCTGGGGGCCCTGTACACCGATAAACTCATCTTT
>TRDJ1|-|many|TRDV1
CALGELLFPYYRGLGGYTDKLIF
TGTGCTCTTGGGGAACTCCTCTTCCCTTACTATCGCGGATTGGGGGGCTACACCGATAAACTCATCTTT
>TRDJ1|TRDD3|many|TRDV1
CALGEQAWGICDDKLIF
TGTGCTCTTGGGGAACAGGCATGGGGGATATGTGACGATAAACTCATCTTT
>TRDJ1|TRDD3|-|TRDV3
CASPSPTWETGGYGYTDKLIF
TGTGCCTCCCCAAGCCCTACGTGGGAAACTGGGGGATACGGTTACACCGATAAACTCATCTTT
>TRDJ3|TRDD3|many|TRDV1
CALGDTNWGISPSWDTRQMFF
TGTGCTCTTGGGGATACGAACTGGGGGATTTCACCCTCCTGGGACACCCGACAGATGTTTTTC
>TRDJ1|-|many|TRDV1
CALGELGGVRKLIF
TGTGCTCTTGGGGAACTAGGTGGGGTCCGAAAACTCATCTTT